The 14 T cell receptor beta chains below were found in one sample sequenced in a study of control samples from healthy donors and cancer patients (dated by TCRdb to 2018 to 2021). Libraries were prepared through the immunoSEQ multiplex PCR assay. TCRdb re-hosts the immuneACCESS table, in-frame sequences only. Its copies lack some clones; in the studies checked, an unresolved V gene accounts for under half of them, and the cause for the rest is not known. This sample has 90,000 to 100,000 clones in its table, and approximately 81% of those were observed once. About 11% of the sample comes from the top ten. Sequencing input: blood. These receptors were obtained from a woman aged 25 to 39 in good health.

The chain has TRBV4-2 and TRBJ2-7; D possibly uses TRBD1 or TRBD2 (6 bases each). Germline V CDR1 and CDR2: LGHNA, YNFKEQ. The CDR3 loop spans 16 amino acids. The ends were cut back, 1 base at V and 6 bases at J, with 19 bases in the middle. The CDR3 DNA reads TGTGCCAGCAGCCAAGTTGCGACGAGGGGGACTGGCGAGCAGTACTTC. This encodes CASSQVATRGTGEQYF.

The CDR3 nucleotides are TGTGCCAGCAGCTTATCGGGGCCGTCTGGAAACACCATATATTTT. Its translation is CASSLSGPSGNTIYF. V and J are TRBV7-9 and TRBJ1-3, with a tentative D call TRBD1 (5 bases). CDR3 length equals 15 residues. Trimming left V 2 bases short and J 1 base short, with 9 bases between. The V gene's germline CDR1 is SEHNR and CDR2 FQNEAQ (reference sequence).

This chain joins TRBV7-2 and TRBJ2-6; D is tentatively TRBD1 or TRBD2 (5 bases each). Trimming pared 5 bases from V and 2 bases from J, leaving 19 bases between. This CDR3 has 18 amino acids. CDR1 SGHTA and CDR2 FQGNSA come from the germline V gene. CDR3 DNA sequence: TGTGCCAGCAGCCTCTCCGGGACCCGAGACGCTGGGGCCAACGTCCTGACTTTC. This codes for CASSLSGTRDAGANVLTF.

The rearrangement uses TRBV4-3 and TRBJ2-1; TRBD2 might be the D (6 bases). There are 14 residues in the CDR3. Germline V CDR1 and CDR2: LGHNA, YSLEER. V lost 1 base and J lost 8, with 12 bases in between. The CDR3 region is CASSQGGTWDEQFF. The DNA for the CDR3 is TGCGCCAGCAGCCAAGGCGGGACTTGGGATGAGCAGTTCTTC.

This sequence joins TRBV5-4 and TRBJ1-2; 8 nucleotides agree with TRBD1. This CDR3 contains 14 residues. V shed 3 bases, J shed 5 bases, and the junction held 6 bases outside the gene matches. Germline V gives CDR1 SGHNT, CDR2 YYREEE (reference sequence). The CDR3 here is CASSSDRAPYGYTF. CDR3 sequence (DNA): TGTGCCAGCAGCTCGGACAGGGCGCCTTATGGCTACACCTTC.

The rearrangement joins TRBV30 to TRBJ1-2, with D perhaps matching TRBD1 (5 bases). V shed 2 bases and J shed 10 bases, with 14 bases lying between them. From germline, CDR1 is GTSNPN and CDR2 SVGIG (reference sequence). CDR3 size: 12 residues. The CDR3 DNA reads TGTGCCTGGAGTCAGACAGATAGGATCTACACCTTC. Its translation: CAWSQTDRIYTF.

This clone ranks as medium-sized. The CDR3 reads CASSYSDSSYEQYF. DNA of the CDR3: TGTGCCAGCAGTTACTCGGACAGCTCCTACGAGCAGTACTTC. V usage is TRBV6-2 or TRBV6-3 and J usage is TRBJ2-7, with D possibly being TRBD1 (6 bases). V was clipped by 0 bases and J by 0 bases, with 6 bases between them. From germline, CDR1 is MNHEY and CDR2 SVGEGT. The CDR3 runs 14 residues.

The chain links TRBV11-1 to TRBJ2-7, with D maybe TRBD1 (6 bases). V was shortened by 5 bases and J by 2 bases, with 7 bases between the two germline ends. Germline CDR1 SGHAT, CDR2 FQDESV (reference sequence). The CDR3 totals 12 residues. CDR3 sequence reads: CASSRTAYEQYF. The CDR3 DNA follows: TGTGCCAGCAGCCGGACAGCCTACGAGCAGTACTTC.

V gene TRBV9 combines with J gene TRBJ1-3; 7 bases map to TRBD1. This CDR3 has 18 amino acids. Germline CDR1 reads SGDLS; CDR2 reads YYNGEE. V shed 5 bases, J shed 3 bases, and the junction held 17 bases outside the gene matches. The DNA for the CDR3 is TGTGCCAGCAGTGGAGCCGGATACAGGGGAACTGTTGGAAACACCATATATTTT. Its translation: CASSGAGYRGTVGNTIYF.

The chain couples TRBV7-2 to TRBJ2-3; a weak D match, TRBD2 (5 bases). Deletions cut 0 bases from V and 6 bases from J, with 13 bases between. The CDR3 consists of 15 residues. The germline CDR1 and CDR2 sequences are SGHTA and FQGNSA. The CDR3 region is CASSLAREKSDTQYF. The CDR3 region has the DNA TGTGCCAGCAGCTTAGCGAGGGAGAAATCGGATACGCAGTATTTT.

The rearrangement uses TRBV25-1 and TRBJ2-3; D tentatively reads TRBD1 or TRBD2 (7 bases each). The CDR3 contains 14 residues. Trimming pared 5 bases from V and 4 bases from J, leaving 13 bases between. Germline CDR1 and CDR2: MGHDK and SYGVNS. The CDR3 is CASSSGGGADTQYF. In nucleotides, the CDR3 is TGTGCCAGCAGTTCAGGGGGGGGTGCAGATACGCAGTATTTT.

The gene calls are TRBV5-1 and TRBJ2-2; TRBD2 matches at 8 bases. The CDR3 has 16 residues. Germline loops: CDR1 SGHRS, CDR2 YFSETQ. The trim removed 4 bases at V and 1 base at J, leaving 6 bases unmatched. This CDR3 reads CASSVSSGGNTGELFF. CDR3 nucleotide sequence: TGCGCCAGCAGCGTATCCAGCGGGGGGAACACCGGGGAGCTGTTTTTT.

This clone was recorded once. The chain uses TRBV6-5 and TRBJ1-2, with D possibly TRBD1 on 5 matching bases. Germline V CDR1 and CDR2: MNHEY, SVGAGI. With 7 bases removed from V and 0 bases from J, the gap between germline ends came to 9 bases. The CDR3 sequence is 13 residues long. The CDR3 sequence is CASMGPTNYGYTF. In nucleotides, the CDR3 is TGTGCCAGCATGGGGCCTACTAACTATGGCTACACCTTC.

This sequence joins TRBV27 and TRBJ1-5; D possibly corresponds to TRBD1 (6 bases). Germline assignment: CDR1 MNHEY and CDR2 SMNVEV (reference sequence). V lost 6 bases, J lost 0 bases, and 15 bases lay in between. This CDR3 has 16 residues. The CDR3: CASSQQGSYSNQPQHF. The CDR3 region has the DNA TGTGCCAGCAGCCAACAGGGCTCCTATAGCAATCAGCCCCAGCATTTT.